This TCR beta chain was sequenced for a study of T-cell reconstitution after alpha-beta-depleted transplantation in children. General study findings and limits: Expanded graft clones numbering several hundred reportedly gave rise to alpha-beta T cells about two months after transplant. By one year post-transplant, T-cell counts and diversity largely arose from T cells that were newly produced. Surviving recipient T cells and thymic progenitors underlay high day-60 TCRbeta diversity in some patients.

The CDR3 is 15 residues long. Germline V gene lookup returns CDR1 SQVTM and CDR2 ANQGSEA. V was cut by 7 bases and J by 7 bases, with 23 bases left in between. As it was prepared, the TCRbeta library received unique molecular identifiers. TCRdb re-derived calls from the PCR reads in MiXCR, one entry per CDR3 protein. The profile shows tens of thousands of distinct CDR3 sequences, roughly 15% of them singletons. This clonotype was picked up many times. Its antigen is not known. The sequenced sample was PBMCs, mostly from graft donor cells, obtained 180 days after TCRalphabeta/CD19-depleted stem cell transplant. This chain links TRBV29-1 with TRBJ1-5; D remains unclear. This TCR was recovered from a male patient aged 2-10 years who had a stem cell transplant for acute lymphoblastic leukemia, so the T cells may come from the graft donor. In DNA, the CDR3 is TGCAGCGCCCTACTCCCGGGCGCGGTCAGCCAGCCCCAGCATTTT. This sequence encodes CSALLPGAVSQPQHF.